These 8 T cell receptor beta chains were sequenced from one sample in a study of vaccination effects on CD4 cells after COVID-19 (dated 2022 in TCRdb). The library was prepared using the immunoSEQ multiplex PCR assay. As stored in TCRdb, this immuneACCESS dataset retains in-frame rearrangements with V and J assigned. A fraction of the clones does not appear; measured against another copy, unresolved V genes explain less than half of the discrepancy, and the remainder lacks a known reason. The sample profile shows about 20,000 clones; around 75% of them were found once. The top ten hold roughly a fifth of the sample. In the ViraFEST assay, PBMC were stimulated with viral peptide pools, and antigen-specific CD4+ T cell clonotypes were then identified by expansion using TCR sequencing. After roughly 11 days of culture, CD4+ T cells were isolated with the EasySep CD4+ T cell isolation kit. Negative nucleocapsid antibody results before and after vaccination confirmed that the healthy vaccine recipients had no prior SARS-CoV-2 infection.

These receptors' antigens are unknown. The sequencing used CD4+ T cells from PBMCs cultured with HCoV-NL63 spike peptides, collected before COVID-19 vaccination. The cell subset or site tag for this specimen amounts to: HCoV-NL63 spike overlapping peptide pool stimulation. These receptors came from a human donor who received a COVID-19 vaccine.

V is TRBV18 and J is TRBJ1-1; the D is unclear. V was trimmed by 2 bases and J by 10 bases, leaving 14 bases between them. The CDR3 has 13 amino acids. Looked up from germline, CDR1 is KGHSH and CDR2 is LQKENI. In DNA form, the CDR3 reads TGTGCCAGCTCACCATCCGACACCCGAGGAGCTTTCTTT. Its translation: CASSPSDTRGAFF.

The J gene is TRBJ2-7, the V gene TRBV7-8; D might be TRBD2 (6 bases). Trimming pared 5 bases from V and 0 bases from J, leaving 11 bases between. This CDR3 is 14 amino acids long. Germline V gives CDR1 SGHVS, CDR2 FQNEAQ. This CDR3 is CASSRGSSSYEQYF. The DNA of the CDR3 is TGTGCCAGCAGCCGGGGGTCCAGCTCCTACGAGCAGTACTTC.

DNA of the CDR3: TGTGCCAGCAGCGTAGAGGCAGGGAGGACAGATACGCAGTATTTT. Translating it yields CASSVEAGRTDTQYF. The chain joins TRBV9 to TRBJ2-3, with D possibly matching TRBD2 (6 bases). The V end lost 0 bases, the J end lost 3 bases, and 11 bases lay between the germline ends. The germline gives CDR1 SGDLS, CDR2 YYNGEE. This CDR3 contains 15 residues.

This chain uses TRBV7-2 with TRBJ1-2, with D hard to call. Per the germline V gene, CDR1 is SGHTA and CDR2 is FQGNSA. Trimming stripped 0 bases from V and 4 bases from J, with 12 bases between. The CDR3 loop spans 15 amino acids. DNA of the CDR3: TGTGCCAGCAGCTTAGCGAGCGGCAACCTCTATGGCTACACCTTC. This codes for CASSLASGNLYGYTF.

The rearrangement joins TRBV2 to TRBJ2-1; 7 bases map to TRBD2. CDR1 SNHLY and CDR2 FYNNEI come from the germline V gene. The CDR3 has 13 amino acids. Unmatched junction bases numbered 5, after V lost 7 bases and J lost 5 bases. The CDR3, as DNA: TGTGCCAGCAATAGGCTAGCGGACAATGAGCAGTTCTTC. Residues: CASNRLADNEQFF.

The CDR3 DNA follows: TGTGCCAGCAGAAACACCGGGGGGAACTACGAGCAGTACTTC. Its protein product is CASRNTGGNYEQYF. The J gene is TRBJ2-7, the V gene TRBV6-5; 7 positions match TRBD2. V shed 6 bases and J 3 bases; nucleotides not matched to a gene: 8. This CDR3 spans 14 amino acids. CDR1 MNHEY and CDR2 SVGAGI come from the germline V gene.

This clone was counted between two and nine times. This sequence joins TRBV9 and TRBJ2-3; D is unresolved. CDR3 length equals 15 residues. V was trimmed by 0 bases and J by 0 bases, leaving 8 bases between them. In germline, CDR1 is SGDLS, CDR2 YYNGEE. This CDR3 is CASSVGGLSTDTQYF. The CDR3 DNA follows: TGTGCCAGCAGCGTAGGCGGCCTGAGCACAGATACGCAGTATTTT. The whole variable domain, remainder taken from reference TRBV9 and TRBJ2-3, is DSGVTQTPKHLITATGQRVTLRCSPRSGDLSVYWYQQSLDQGLQFLIQYYNGEERAKGNILERFSAQQFPDLHSELNLSSLELGDSALYFCASSVGGLSTDTQYFGPGTRLTVL.

The sample holds a few counts of this clone. The chain carries TRBV5-4 and TRBJ1-2, with D possibly matching TRBD1 (6 bases). This CDR3 is built from 13 residues. V was pared by 3 bases and J by 4 bases, with 10 bases between. Germline CDR1 reads SGHNT; CDR2 reads YYREEE (reference sequence). Here the CDR3 reads CASSSTGSYGYTF. The CDR3 DNA reads as TGTGCCAGCAGCTCGACAGGTTCCTATGGCTACACCTTC.